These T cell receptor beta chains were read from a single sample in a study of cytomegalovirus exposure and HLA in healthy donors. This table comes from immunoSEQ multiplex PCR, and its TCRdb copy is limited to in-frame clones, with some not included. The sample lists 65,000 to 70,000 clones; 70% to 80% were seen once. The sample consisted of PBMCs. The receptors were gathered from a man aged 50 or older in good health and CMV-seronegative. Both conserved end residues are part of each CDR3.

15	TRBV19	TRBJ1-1	CASSRGSRLNTEAFF
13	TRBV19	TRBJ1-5	CASSEQGNQPQHF
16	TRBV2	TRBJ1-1	CASSGGGGFVNTEAFF
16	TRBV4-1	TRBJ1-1	CASSQIIVWSNTEAFF
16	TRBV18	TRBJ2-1	CASSPRPAGGTNEQFF
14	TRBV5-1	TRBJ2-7	CASSSDRASYEQYF
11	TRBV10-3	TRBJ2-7	CAISDGYEQYF
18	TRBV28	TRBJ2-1	CASSHPSEGTGGTSEQFF
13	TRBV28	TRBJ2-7	CASSQTSGNEQYF
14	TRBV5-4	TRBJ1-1	CASSLIGRQAEAFF
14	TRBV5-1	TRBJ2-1	CASNPDNAYNEQFF
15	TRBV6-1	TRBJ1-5	CASSVIASGNQPQHF
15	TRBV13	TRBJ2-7	CASSLVGGRAHEQYF
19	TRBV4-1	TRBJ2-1	CASSQGLDHGRDSYNEQFF
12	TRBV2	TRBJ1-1	CASSTRQSEAFF
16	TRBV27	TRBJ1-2	CASSFKPGQGLHGYTF
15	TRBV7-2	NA	CASSSGLAGPYEQYF